The 9 T cell receptor beta chains below come from one sample, sequenced in a study of CXCR3-negative and CXCR3-positive naive CD8 T cells (dated by TCRdb to about 2019). Sequenced on a NextSeq 550. The Human TCR Profiling Kit (MiLaboratory) was used to make UMI-labeled 5' RACE TRB cDNA libraries. The reads went through TCRdb reprocessing, and each CDR3 protein sequence gets one entry with no DNA. This sample's table carries fewer than 90,000 distinct CDR3 sequences. About 1.6% of the sample is taken by the ten largest. Material for sequencing was naive CXCR3- CD8+ T cells from blood. The cell subset or site tag for this specimen amounts to: CD45RO-CCR7+CD27+CD95- naive CD8+ T cells lacking CXCR3 (TNR3-). These TCRs come from a human donor in good health. Some clones in this sample may be carry-over from other donors' samples.

V usage is TRBV29-1 and J usage is TRBJ1-2; TCRdb returns TRBD1, unconfirmable since there is no DNA. Germline CDR1 and CDR2: SQVTM and ANQGSEA. The CDR3 sequence is 15 residues long. The CDR3 loop is CSVEDTQAPVYGYTF.

The V call is TRBV4-1, the J call TRBJ2-1. Germline assignment: CDR1 MGHRA and CDR2 YSYEKL. This CDR3 has 14 residues. The CDR3 reads CASSQEEAAYEQFF.

The chain has TRBV18 and TRBJ2-2; there is no DNA to check the TCRdb D call of TRBD1. Germline loops: CDR1 KGHSH, CDR2 LQKENI. The CDR3 contains 14 residues. The CDR3 region is CASSGDRNTGELFF.

V is TRBV6-5 and J is TRBJ2-7; checking the TCRdb D call of TRBD2 is not possible without DNA. Germline CDR1 is MNHEY and CDR2 is SVGAGI. The CDR3 loop spans 17 amino acids. The CDR3 spells CASSPFAGGPYSYEQYF.

J is TRBJ2-4 and V is TRBV24-1; TCRdb's D call, TRBD1, is unchecked because there is no DNA. The germline V gene has CDR1 KGHDR and CDR2 SFDVKD. This CDR3 has 16 amino acids. The CDR3 protein is CATSDKRTGLLRVQYF.

The V and J genes are TRBV29-1 and TRBJ2-1; no DNA is available, so the TRBD1 call from TCRdb remains unchecked. The CDR3 has 12 residues. Germline lookup yields CDR1 SQVTM and CDR2 ANQGSEA. The CDR3 here is CSVEEGEREQFF.

The chain uses TRBV11-2 and TRBJ2-1; the TCRdb D gene call, TRBD2, has no DNA to confirm it. Per germline, CDR1 SGHAT and CDR2 FQNNGV. The CDR3 runs 14 residues. The CDR3 loop reads CASGVLAGLYEQFF.

This chain joins TRBV6-6 and TRBJ1-1; as DNA is missing, the TRBD1 call by TCRdb cannot be tested. The CDR3 is 16 residues long. CDR1 is MNHNY and CDR2 is SVGAGI in the germline V gene (reference sequence). The CDR3 loop reads CASRYGQEGPNTEAFF.

The chain has TRBV5-6 and TRBJ1-2. CDR1 SGHDT and CDR2 YYEEEE come from the germline V gene. This CDR3 has 14 amino acids. CDR3 region: CASSSVSEGYGYTF.